Sequencing of this T cell receptor beta chain was carried out in a study of control samples from healthy donors and cancer patients. The CDR3 spans 17 residues. J gave up 1 base and V 6 bases, and 10 bases lay outside the gene matches. Germline-derived CDR1 and CDR2 are ENHRY and SYGVKD. Assay used: immunoSEQ multiplex PCR; TCRdb lists only in-frame clones, some missing. The data show roughly 40,000 clones, around four fifths seen once. The chain has TRBV10-3 and TRBJ2-4; 9 positions match TRBD1. Source material: blood. This TCR derives from a man between 60 and 75 years old in good health. The CDR3 sequence: CAISLTGTGRAKNIQYF. Written as DNA, the CDR3 is TGTGCCATCAGCCTTACCGGGACAGGGAGGGCCAAAAACATTCAGTACTTC.